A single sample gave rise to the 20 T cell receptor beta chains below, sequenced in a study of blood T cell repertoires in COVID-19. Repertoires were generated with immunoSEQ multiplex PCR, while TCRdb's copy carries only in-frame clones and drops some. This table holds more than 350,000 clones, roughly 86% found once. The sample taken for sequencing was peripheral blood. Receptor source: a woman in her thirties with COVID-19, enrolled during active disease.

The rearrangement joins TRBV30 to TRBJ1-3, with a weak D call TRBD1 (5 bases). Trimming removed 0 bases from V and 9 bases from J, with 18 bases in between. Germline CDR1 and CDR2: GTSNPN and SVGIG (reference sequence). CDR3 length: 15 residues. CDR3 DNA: TGTGCCTGGAGTGTACTCGGTCCCCTGGGGGGCACCATATATTTT. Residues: CAWSVLGPLGGTIYF. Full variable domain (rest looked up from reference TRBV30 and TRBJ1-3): SQTIHQWPATLVQPVGSPLSLECTVEGTSNPNLYWYRQAAGRGLQLLFYSVGIGQISSEVPQNLSASRPQDRQFILSSKKLLLSDSGFYLCAWSVLGPLGGTIYFGEGSWLTVV.

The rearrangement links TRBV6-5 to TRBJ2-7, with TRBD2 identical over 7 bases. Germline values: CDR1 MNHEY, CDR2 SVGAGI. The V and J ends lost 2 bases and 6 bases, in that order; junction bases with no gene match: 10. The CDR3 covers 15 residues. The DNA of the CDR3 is TGTGCCAGCAGTTACGGAGGGACTACAAGGGGCGAGCAGTACTTC. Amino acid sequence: CASSYGGTTRGEQYF.

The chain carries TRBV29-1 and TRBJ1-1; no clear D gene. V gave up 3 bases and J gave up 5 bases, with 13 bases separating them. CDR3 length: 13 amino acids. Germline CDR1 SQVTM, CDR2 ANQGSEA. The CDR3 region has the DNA TGCAGCGTTGATGGCGGGGTATGGACTGAAGCTTTCTTT. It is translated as CSVDGGVWTEAFF. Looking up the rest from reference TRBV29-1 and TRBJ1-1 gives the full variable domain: SAVISQKPSRDICQRGTSLTIQCQVDSQVTMMFWYRQQPGQSLTLIATANQGSEATYESGFVIDKFPISRPNLTFSTLTVSNMSPEDSSIYLCSVDGGVWTEAFFGQGTRLTVV.

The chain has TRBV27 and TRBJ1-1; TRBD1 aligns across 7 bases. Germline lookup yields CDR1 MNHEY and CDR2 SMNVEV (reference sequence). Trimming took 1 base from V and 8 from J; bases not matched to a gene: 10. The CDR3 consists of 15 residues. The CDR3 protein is CASSLYGTASFEAFF. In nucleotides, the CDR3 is TGTGCCAGCAGTTTATATGGGACAGCCAGCTTCGAAGCTTTCTTT.

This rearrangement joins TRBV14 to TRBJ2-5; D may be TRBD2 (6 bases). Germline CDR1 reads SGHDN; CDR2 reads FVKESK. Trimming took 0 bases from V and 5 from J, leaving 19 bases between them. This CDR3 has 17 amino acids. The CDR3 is CASSQEGLGAGGETQYF. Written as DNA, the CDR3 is TGTGCCAGCAGCCAAGAGGGATTGGGAGCAGGAGGGGAGACCCAGTACTTC.

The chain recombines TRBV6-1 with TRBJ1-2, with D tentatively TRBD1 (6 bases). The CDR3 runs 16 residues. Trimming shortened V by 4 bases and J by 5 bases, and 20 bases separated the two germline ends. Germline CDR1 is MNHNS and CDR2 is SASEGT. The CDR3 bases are TGTGCCAGCAGTGCAGACAGGATCCTTTCCCGTTATGGCTACACCTTC. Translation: CASSADRILSRYGYTF.

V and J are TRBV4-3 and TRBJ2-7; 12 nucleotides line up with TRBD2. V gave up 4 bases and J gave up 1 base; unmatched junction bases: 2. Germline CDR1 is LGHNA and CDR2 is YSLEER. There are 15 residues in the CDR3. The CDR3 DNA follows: TGCGCCAGCAGCCTCGGACTAGCGGGATCCTACGAGCAGTACTTC. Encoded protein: CASSLGLAGSYEQYF.

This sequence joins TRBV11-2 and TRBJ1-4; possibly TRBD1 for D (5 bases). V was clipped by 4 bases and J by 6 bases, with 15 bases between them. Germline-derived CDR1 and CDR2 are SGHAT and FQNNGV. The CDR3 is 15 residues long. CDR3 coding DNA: TGTGCCAGCAGCTCCGACGGGACTTGGGATGAAAAACTGTTTTTT. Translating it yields CASSSDGTWDEKLFF.

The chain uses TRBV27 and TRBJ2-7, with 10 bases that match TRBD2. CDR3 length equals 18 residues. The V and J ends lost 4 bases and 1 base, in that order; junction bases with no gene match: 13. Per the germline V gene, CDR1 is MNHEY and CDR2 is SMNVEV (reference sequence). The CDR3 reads CASSSTGTSVLWSYEQYF. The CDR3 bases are TGTGCCAGCAGTTCCACCGGGACTAGCGTATTGTGGTCCTACGAGCAGTACTTC.

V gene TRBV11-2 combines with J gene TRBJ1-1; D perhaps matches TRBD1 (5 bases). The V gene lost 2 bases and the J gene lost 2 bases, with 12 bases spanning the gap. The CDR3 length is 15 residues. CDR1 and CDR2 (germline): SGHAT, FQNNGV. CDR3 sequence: CASSLRRGSNTEAFF. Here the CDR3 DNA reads TGTGCCAGCAGCTTAAGGCGGGGCTCCAACACTGAAGCTTTCTTT.

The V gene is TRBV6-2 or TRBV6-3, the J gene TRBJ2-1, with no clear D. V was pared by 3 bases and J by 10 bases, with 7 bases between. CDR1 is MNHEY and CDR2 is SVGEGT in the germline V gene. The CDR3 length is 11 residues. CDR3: CASSYGPEQFF. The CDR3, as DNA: TGTGCCAGCAGTTATGGCCCAGAGCAGTTCTTC.

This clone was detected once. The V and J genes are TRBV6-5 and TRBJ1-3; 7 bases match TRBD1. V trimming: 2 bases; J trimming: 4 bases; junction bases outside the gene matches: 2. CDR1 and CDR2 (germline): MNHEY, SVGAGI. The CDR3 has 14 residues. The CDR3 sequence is CASSYGTAGNTIYF. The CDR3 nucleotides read TGTGCCAGCAGTTACGGGACAGCCGGAAACACCATATATTTT.

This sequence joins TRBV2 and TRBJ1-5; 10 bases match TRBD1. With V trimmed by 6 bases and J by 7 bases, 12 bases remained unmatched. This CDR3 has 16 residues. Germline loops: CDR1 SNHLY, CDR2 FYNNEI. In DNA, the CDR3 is TGTGCCAGCAGACGCGACAGGGGGCAGGGGAGGCAGCCCCAGCATTTT. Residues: CASRRDRGQGRQPQHF.

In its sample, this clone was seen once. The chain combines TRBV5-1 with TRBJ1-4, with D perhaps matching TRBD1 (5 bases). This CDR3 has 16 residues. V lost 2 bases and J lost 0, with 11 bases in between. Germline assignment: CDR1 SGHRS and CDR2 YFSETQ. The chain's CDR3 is CASSFTGAPTNEKLFF. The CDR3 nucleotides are TGCGCCAGCAGCTTTACAGGAGCTCCAACTAATGAAAAACTGTTTTTT.

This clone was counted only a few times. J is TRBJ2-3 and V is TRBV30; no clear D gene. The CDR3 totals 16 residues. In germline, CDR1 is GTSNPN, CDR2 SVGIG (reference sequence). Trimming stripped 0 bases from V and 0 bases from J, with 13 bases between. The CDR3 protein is CAWSVSDLVSTDTQYF. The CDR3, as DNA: TGTGCCTGGAGTGTAAGCGACTTAGTAAGCACAGATACGCAGTATTTT.

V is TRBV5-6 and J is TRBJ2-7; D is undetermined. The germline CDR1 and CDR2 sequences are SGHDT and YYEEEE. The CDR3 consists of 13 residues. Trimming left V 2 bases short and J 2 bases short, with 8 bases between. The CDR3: CASSFWPPYEQYF. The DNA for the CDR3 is TGTGCCAGCAGCTTCTGGCCGCCCTACGAGCAGTACTTC.

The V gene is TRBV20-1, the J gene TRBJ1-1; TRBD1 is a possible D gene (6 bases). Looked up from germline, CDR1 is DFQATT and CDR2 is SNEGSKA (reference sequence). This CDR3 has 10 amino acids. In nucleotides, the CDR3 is TGCAGGCCGGGACACCCGCAAGCTTTCTTT. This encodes CRPGHPQAFF.

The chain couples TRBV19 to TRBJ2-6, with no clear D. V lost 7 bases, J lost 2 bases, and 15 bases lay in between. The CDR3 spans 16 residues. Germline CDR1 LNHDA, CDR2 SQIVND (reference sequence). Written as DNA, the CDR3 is TGTGCCAGTACTCCTCTTACAAATCCTGGGGCCAACGTCCTGACTTTC. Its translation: CASTPLTNPGANVLTF.

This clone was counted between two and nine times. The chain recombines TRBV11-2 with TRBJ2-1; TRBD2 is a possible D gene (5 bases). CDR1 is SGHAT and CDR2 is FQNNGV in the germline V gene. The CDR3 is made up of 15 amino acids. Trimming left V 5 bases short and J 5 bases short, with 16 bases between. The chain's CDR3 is CASSLALYANNEQFF. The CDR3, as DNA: TGTGCCAGCAGCCTAGCCCTTTATGCTAACAATGAGCAGTTCTTC. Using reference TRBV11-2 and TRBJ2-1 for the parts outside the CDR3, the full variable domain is EAGVAQSPRYKIIEKRQSVAFWCNPISGHATLYWYQQILGQGPKLLIQFQNNGVVDDSQLPKDRFSAERLKGVDSTLKIQPAKLEDSAVYLCASSLALYANNEQFFGPGTRLTVL.

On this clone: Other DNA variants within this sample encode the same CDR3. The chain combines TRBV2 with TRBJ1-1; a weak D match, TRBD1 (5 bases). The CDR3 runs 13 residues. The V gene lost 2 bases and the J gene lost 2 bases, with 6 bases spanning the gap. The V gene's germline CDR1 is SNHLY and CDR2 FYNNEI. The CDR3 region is CASSEQGNTEAFF. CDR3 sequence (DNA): TGTGCCAGCAGTGAACAGGGCAACACTGAAGCTTTCTTT.